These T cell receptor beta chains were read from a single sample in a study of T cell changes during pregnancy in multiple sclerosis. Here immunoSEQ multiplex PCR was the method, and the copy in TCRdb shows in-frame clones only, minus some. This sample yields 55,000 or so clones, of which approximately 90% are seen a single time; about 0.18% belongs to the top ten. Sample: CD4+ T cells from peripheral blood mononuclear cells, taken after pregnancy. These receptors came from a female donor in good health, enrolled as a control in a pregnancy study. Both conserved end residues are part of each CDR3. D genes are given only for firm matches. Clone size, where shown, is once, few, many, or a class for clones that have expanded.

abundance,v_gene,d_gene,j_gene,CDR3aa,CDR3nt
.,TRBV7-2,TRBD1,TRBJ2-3,CASSRQGGLPDTQYF,TGTGCCAGCAGCCGACAAGGGGGCTTACCAGATACGCAGTATTTT
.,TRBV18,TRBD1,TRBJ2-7,CASSRLGQYEQYF,TGTGCCAGCTCCCGATTGGGACAGTACGAGCAGTACTTC
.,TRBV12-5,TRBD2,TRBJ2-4,CASGSGLAAAKNIQYF,TGTGCTAGTGGTTCGGGACTAGCGGCGGCCAAAAACATTCAGTACTTC
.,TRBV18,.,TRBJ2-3,CASSRTAPSTDTQYF,TGTGCCAGCTCTCGGACAGCCCCTAGCACAGATACGCAGTATTTT
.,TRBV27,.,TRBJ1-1,CASSRIPETDEAFF,TGTGCCAGCAGCCGAATTCCAGAGACTGATGAAGCTTTCTTT
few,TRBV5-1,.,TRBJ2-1,CASSFQAGYNEQFF,TGCGCCAGCAGCTTCCAAGCGGGCTACAATGAGCAGTTCTTC
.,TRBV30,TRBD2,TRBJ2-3,CAWIPGGLGDTQYF,TGTGCCTGGATCCCGGGGGGGCTTGGGGATACGCAGTATTTT
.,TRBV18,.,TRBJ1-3,CASSPTDYSGNTIYF,TGTGCCAGCTCACCGACGGACTACTCTGGAAACACCATATATTTT
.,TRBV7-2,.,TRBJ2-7,CASSDQGGYEQYF,TGTGCCAGCAGCGACCAGGGGGGCTACGAGCAGTACTTC
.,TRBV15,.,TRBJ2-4,CATSSAPSRGIQYF,TGTGCCACCAGCAGTGCCCCGTCGCGAGGCATTCAGTACTTC
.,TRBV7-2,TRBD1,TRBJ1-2,CASSSLRTGLGYTF,TGTGCCAGCAGCTCCCTACGGACAGGGCTCGGCTACACCTTC
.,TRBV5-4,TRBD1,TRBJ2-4,CASSLGQGLGNIQYF,TGTGCCAGCAGCTTGGGACAGGGGTTGGGGAACATTCAGTACTTC
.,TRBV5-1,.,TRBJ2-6,CASSLGGTGANVLTF,TGCGCCAGCAGCCTTGGAGGGACTGGGGCCAACGTCCTGACTTTC
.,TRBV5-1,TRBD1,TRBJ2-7,CASSPSPRTGDYEQYF,TGCGCCAGCAGCCCTTCCCCTCGGACAGGGGACTACGAGCAGTACTTC
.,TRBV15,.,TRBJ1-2,CATSRATGIAYGYTF,TGTGCCACCAGCAGGGCCACAGGGATCGCCTATGGCTACACCTTC
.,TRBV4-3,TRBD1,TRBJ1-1,CASSQDSTGVKAFF,TGCGCCAGCAGCCAAGATTCAACAGGGGTTAAAGCTTTCTTT
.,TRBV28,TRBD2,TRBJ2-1,CASSAGTRVYGEQFF,TGTGCCAGCAGTGCCGGGACTAGGGTGTATGGTGAGCAGTTCTTC
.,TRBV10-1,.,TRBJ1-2,CASSEVGQNYTNYGYTF,TGCGCCAGCAGTGAGGTCGGACAGAACTATACTAACTATGGCTACACCTTC
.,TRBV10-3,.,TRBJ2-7,CAISMTTTYDEQYF,TGTGCCATCAGTATGACTACTACCTACGACGAGCAGTACTTC
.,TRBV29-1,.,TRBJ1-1,CSANKGVSFF,TGCAGCGCCAACAAGGGGGTATCTTTCTTT
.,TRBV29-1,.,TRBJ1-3,CSAQFRDTIYF,TGCAGCGCCCAATTTAGAGACACCATATATTTT
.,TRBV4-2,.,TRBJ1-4,CASSQGEGKLFF,TGTGCCAGCAGCCAAGGGGAGGGAAAACTGTTTTTT
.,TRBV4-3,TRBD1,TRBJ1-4,CASSQGRGTGEKLFF,TGCGCCAGCAGCCAAGGACGCGGGACAGGTGAAAAACTGTTTTTT